The following is a T cell receptor beta chain sequence with its context. As yet, its antigen is unknown. An assay was performed, and its level was deep. Methods used by the authors: There were no quality scores in the junction-only immunoSEQ sequences, so filtering differed. Measured with immunoSEQ multiplex PCR; TCRdb has only the in-frame clones, and not every one. Clonal size and the V and J genes are those of that table, whereas D and trimming came from the DNA. The repertoire consists of a few million clones, with almost 96% occurring once and the leading ten covering 0.1% to 0.15%. V was pared by 2 bases and J by 9 bases, with 19 bases between. Germline-derived CDR1 and CDR2 are SEHNR and FQNEAQ (reference sequence). CDR3 length equals 15 residues. This sample was included in a study of shared clonotypes between healthy human individuals. Overall study context: Donors, aged 18 to 49, were a couple of women and three men. Study conclusions and caveats: The sharing of about 5.3% of naive CD4 clonotypes was seen across a few donors.

The clonotype originates from a man aged 18 to 30 in good health. Sequenced material: naive CD4+ T cells sorted from blood. Subset noted: CD45RA+ positively selected. The chain employs TRBV7-9 and TRBJ1-1, with a weak D call TRBD1 (6 bases). CDR3: CASSLHSPGAVKAFF. The CDR3 nucleotides are TGTGCCAGCAGCTTACACTCCCCAGGGGCTGTCAAAGCTTTCTTT. Full variable domain (outside the CDR3, taken from reference TRBV7-9 and TRBJ1-1): DTGVSQNPRHKITKRGQNVTFRCDPISEHNRLYWYRQTLGQGPEFLTYFQNEAQLEKSRLLSDRFSAERPKGSFSTLEIQRTEQGDSAMYLCASSLHSPGAVKAFFGQGTRLTVV.